This paragraph reports one T cell receptor (beta chain). Patients counted as stable if ophthalmopathy did not develop within 18 months. The study excluded patients with uncontrolled infection, other autoimmune disease, pregnancy or lactation. Each diagnosis drew on symptoms, thyroxine, TRAb, thyroid ultrasound and orbital computed tomography findings. Cells are PBMCs isolated from more than 8.5 ml of fresh blood. This sample stems from a study of T cells in Graves' hyperthyroidism and ophthalmopathy. The CDR3 regions of TCR beta were amplified from RNA transcripts. Researchers ran a first-round RT-PCR on the TCR CDR3 using the HTBI primer set. TCRdb processed the multiplex PCR reads anew with MiXCR; each CDR3 protein has one entry. The profile shows 210,000 or so distinct CDR3 sequences, roughly 15% of them singletons. The CDR3 is 12 amino acids. The germline gives CDR1 SGHRS, CDR2 YFSETQ. V lost 5 bases and J 0 bases, leaving 6 bases between the germline ends.

The material sequenced was blood. This chain uses TRBV5-1 with TRBJ2-7; D remains unclear. The receptor was derived from a man over 45 with Graves' hyperthyroidism. The CDR3 DNA is TGCGCCAGCAGACGAGCCTCCTACGAGCAGTACTTC. It specifies CASRRASYEQYF.